This TCR beta chain was documented in a study of T cells expressing NK-cell markers. Points from the study as a whole: In about 6 donors, dominant NKG2C+ clonotypes were about 1.0-8% of CD8+ T cells.

As to this clonotype: The antigen remains unidentified.

CDR3 size: 15 residues. TCRdb re-called the 5' RACE reads, yielding one record per CDR3 amino acid sequence without DNA. This sample contains about 160,000 distinct CDR3 sequences. This clonotype originated in a woman aged 18 to 69 in good health. The specimen was blood T cells: a sorted CD56 or NKG2C T cell subset, CD4+ or CD8+ T cells, or bulk PBMC T cells (not recorded which). The J gene is TRBJ1-2, the V gene TRBV12-3 or TRBV12-4; TCRdb names TRBD1, which stays unverified in the absence of DNA. CDR3 loop: CASSFSRDSIYGYTF.